The TCR beta chain described here comes from a study of cytomegalovirus exposure and HLA in healthy donors. PCR primers comprised 60 Vbeta and 13 Jbeta primers. TCRdb keeps only in-frame clones here, not all; method: immunoSEQ multiplex PCR. The table lists about 200,000 clones, around 78% of them singletons, with 14% in the top ten. Study conclusions and caveats: In vitro, a few CMV-associated chains proved specific for CMV antigens. According to an earlier analysis, most TCR beta V segments yielded productive rearrangements about 87% or about 30% of the time. Reportedly, fewer N-insertions than the 666-donor mean appeared in an Asian-associated ancestry cluster in a later analysis. Most TCR sequences proved rare, with some public TCRs found in many donors.

J was trimmed by 5 bases and V by 3 bases; bases with no gene match: 5. Germline lookup yields CDR1 SGDLS and CDR2 YYNGEE. This CDR3 has 15 amino acids. This clone has a handful of counts. No antigen is known for it. Sequences were obtained from PBMCs. J is TRBJ1-5 and V is TRBV9, with 10 bases aligning to TRBD1. The sequence was collected from a woman aged 30 to 39 in good health and CMV-seropositive. CDR3 protein: CASSATGQGYQPQHF. The CDR3 nucleotides are TGTGCCAGCAGCGCGACGGGACAGGGGTATCAGCCCCAGCATTTT.